This T cell receptor beta chain emerged from a study of identical twins. Notes on the study in general: Memory repertoires showed no such pattern, whereas abundant cord blood beta clonotypes carried fewer insertions.

Template switching created a universal primer site, and the cDNA included unique molecular identifiers. One entry per CDR3 protein, called by TCRdb with MiXCR from the 5' RACE reads. The profile shows hundreds of thousands of distinct CDR3 sequences, over 20% of them singletons. CDR1 and CDR2 (germline): SGHAT, FQNNGV. The V gene end was trimmed by 3 bases and the J gene end by 4 bases; junction bases not matched to a gene: 12. This CDR3 region has 18 residues. This clonotype was recorded at least ten times. Antigen unknown. These same data were also listed under a study on T cells expressing NK-cell markers. That report notes: Where several donors were concerned, these clonotypes also led the CD3+CD56-NKG2C+ fraction.

Sequenced material: PBMCs. The TCR sequence derives from a young woman in good health. This chain links TRBV11-2 with TRBJ2-1; 10 bases fit TRBD2. The CDR3 is CASSLGPAGGPHYNEQFF. The CDR3 region has the DNA TGTGCCAGCAGCTTGGGGCCAGCGGGAGGGCCGCATTACAATGAGCAGTTCTTC.